Listed here are 9 T cell receptor beta chains from one sample, sequenced in a study of T cell repertoires in cytomegalovirus infection. TCRdb re-derived calls from the reads in MiXCR, one entry per CDR3 protein. The table shows 150,000 to 200,000 distinct CDR3 sequences, with 28% occurring only once. The sequenced sample was PBMCs. The receptors shown here come from a human donor in good health (CMV status not recorded). Some clones in this sample may be carry-over from other donors' samples.

The sample holds a few counts of this clonotype. The CDR3 sequence is CASSETRAVSYEQYF. CDR3 sequence (DNA): TGTGCCAGCAGTGAAACGCGGGCAGTTTCCTACGAGCAGTACTTC. The rearrangement joins TRBV2 to TRBJ2-7; maybe TRBD2 (5 bases). The CDR3 runs 15 residues. Per the germline V gene, CDR1 is SNHLY and CDR2 is FYNNEI. The V and J ends lost 2 bases and 1 base respectively, with 12 bases between them.

The chain recombines TRBV29-1 with TRBJ2-6, with D unclear. This CDR3 spans 16 amino acids. Trimming shortened V by 4 bases and J by 1 base, and 14 bases separated the two germline ends. From germline, CDR1 is SQVTM and CDR2 ANQGSEA. The CDR3 nucleotides read TGCAGCGTTGCAGGCCGGACCGGTTCTGGGGCCAACGTCCTGACTTTC. Translation: CSVAGRTGSGANVLTF.

This clonotype was picked up a small number of times. In DNA, the CDR3 is TGTGCCAGCAGCCAAGGGGAAAATGGCTACACCTTC. Translated, it gives CASSQGENGYTF. This chain connects TRBV3-1 to TRBJ1-2; no firm D call. CDR1 and CDR2 from the germline V gene are LGHDT and YNNKEL (reference sequence). V gave up 1 base and J gave up 6 bases, with 6 bases separating them. The CDR3 has 12 residues.

V usage is TRBV6-1 and J usage is TRBJ2-5; D is uncertain. Germline V gene sequence: CDR1 MNHNS, CDR2 SASEGT. The CDR3 sequence is 13 residues long. Trimming removed 8 bases at V and 5 bases at J, with 15 bases between. The CDR3 DNA is TGTGCCAGCGGTCGGACCCCCGGGGAGACCCAGTACTTC. Translated, it gives CASGRTPGETQYF.

The chain recombines TRBV12-3 or TRBV12-4 with TRBJ2-1; a weak D match, TRBD1 (6 bases). The length of the CDR3 is 15 residues. V was cut by 5 bases and J by 6 bases, with 17 bases left in between. CDR3 protein: CASSPQGILLNEQFF. As DNA, the CDR3 is TGTGCCAGCAGTCCACAGGGAATTCTGCTCAATGAGCAGTTCTTC.

This chain uses TRBV7-6 with TRBJ2-1; perhaps TRBD2 as D (7 bases). Looked up from germline, CDR1 is SGHVS and CDR2 is FNYEAQ. The V and J ends lost 10 bases and 6 bases respectively, with 16 bases between them. CDR3 length: 13 amino acids. DNA of the CDR3: TGTGCCACGATGGGGGGGCCCTTCAATGAGCAGTTCTTC. It yields the protein CATMGGPFNEQFF.

This clonotype was counted ten times or more. The chain has TRBV7-9 and TRBJ2-5, with 7 bases lining up with TRBD1. The CDR3 length is 16 residues. The germline V gene has CDR1 SEHNR and CDR2 FQNEAQ (reference sequence). Trimming removed 5 bases from V and 6 bases from J; junction bases left unmatched: 15. CDR3 protein: CASSPSIGTVKKTQYF. DNA for the CDR3: TGTGCCAGCAGCCCGTCTATTGGGACAGTTAAAAAGACCCAGTACTTC.

As regards this clonotype: The junction departs from the called germline gene at one end, perhaps through a read error. The chain employs TRBV10-3 and TRBJ2-5, with D maybe TRBD2 (5 bases). The CDR3 covers 12 residues. Germline V CDR1 and CDR2: ENHRY, SYGVKD. The CDR3, as DNA: TGTGCCATTAGTGAGGGTCAGGAGACCCAGTACTTC. This sequence encodes CAISEGQETQYF.

This chain links TRBV19 with TRBJ2-3, with 9 bases aligning to TRBD2. The V and J ends lost 3 bases and 3 bases, in that order; junction bases with no gene match: 7. Looked up from germline, CDR1 is LNHDA and CDR2 is SQIVND (reference sequence). The length of the CDR3 is 16 residues. CDR3 DNA: TGTGCCAGTAGTATCCCGCTAGCGGGGAGGACAGATACGCAGTATTTT. Its translation: CASSIPLAGRTDTQYF.